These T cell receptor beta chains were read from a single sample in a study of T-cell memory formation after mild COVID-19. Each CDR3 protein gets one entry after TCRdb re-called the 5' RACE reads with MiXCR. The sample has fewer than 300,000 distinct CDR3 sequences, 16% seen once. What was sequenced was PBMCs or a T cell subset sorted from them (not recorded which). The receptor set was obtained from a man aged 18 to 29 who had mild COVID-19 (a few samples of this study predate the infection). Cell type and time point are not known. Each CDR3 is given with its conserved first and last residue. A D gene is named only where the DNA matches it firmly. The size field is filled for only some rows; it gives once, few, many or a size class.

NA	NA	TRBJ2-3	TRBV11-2	CASSRGLRTDTQYF	TGTGCCAGCAGCCGGGGGTTAAGGACAGATACGCAGTATTTT
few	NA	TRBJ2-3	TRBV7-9	CASSLTGARLTDTQYF	TGTGCCAGCAGCTTGACGGGGGCGAGGTTGACAGATACGCAGTATTTT
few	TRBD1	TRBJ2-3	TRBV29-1	CSVEDRTGERDTQYF	TGCAGCGTTGAAGATCGAACAGGGGAGCGAGATACGCAGTATTTT
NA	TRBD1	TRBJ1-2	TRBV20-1	CSLHRGPYYGYTF	TGCAGCCTACACAGGGGGCCTTACTATGGCTACACCTTC
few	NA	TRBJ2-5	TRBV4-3	CASSQAVLPGPLGQETQYF	TGCGCCAGCAGCCAGGCTGTTTTACCGGGCCCCTTAGGCCAGGAGACCCAGTACTTC
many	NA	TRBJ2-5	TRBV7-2	CASRAGNWETQYF	TGTGCCAGCAGGGCGGGAAATTGGGAGACCCAGTACTTC
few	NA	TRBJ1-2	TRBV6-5	CASRKDSNYGYTF	TGTGCCAGCAGGAAGGACAGTAACTATGGCTACACCTTC
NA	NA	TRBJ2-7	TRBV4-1	CASSLDWGYEQYF	TGCGCCAGCAGCCTCGATTGGGGTTACGAGCAGTACTTC
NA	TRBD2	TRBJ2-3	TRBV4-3	CASSLSFGGAPDTQYF	TGCGCCAGCAGCCTCTCTTTCGGGGGGGCTCCAGATACGCAGTATTTT
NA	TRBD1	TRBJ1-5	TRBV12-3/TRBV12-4	CASSRDRNQPQHF	TGTGCCAGCAGTAGGGACAGAAATCAGCCCCAGCATTTT
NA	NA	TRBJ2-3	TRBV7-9	CASSFPGGGTDTQYF	TGTGCCAGCAGCTTCCCCGGGGGCGGTACAGATACGCAGTATTTT
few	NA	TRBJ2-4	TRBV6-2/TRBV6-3	CASSPARILAKNIQYF	TGTGCCAGCAGCCCGGCGCGGATTCTAGCCAAAAACATTCAGTACTTC
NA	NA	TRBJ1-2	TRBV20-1	CSAGLHRGGYTF	TGCAGTGCCGGCTTACATAGGGGTGGCTACACCTTC
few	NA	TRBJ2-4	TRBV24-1	CATSDLWRGRRFQNIQYF	TGTGCCACCAGTGATTTGTGGAGGGGGCGTCGATTTCAGAACATTCAGTACTTC
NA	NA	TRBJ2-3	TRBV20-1	CSASPRPDTQYF	TGCAGTGCTAGCCCCCGACCGGATACGCAGTATTTT
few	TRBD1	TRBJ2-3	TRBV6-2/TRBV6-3	CASSCDRDTEADTQYF	TGTGCCAGCAGTTGTGACAGGGATACGGAGGCCGATACGCAGTATTTT
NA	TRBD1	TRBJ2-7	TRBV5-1	CASSLTTGPEQYF	TGCGCCAGCAGCTTGACGACAGGGCCCGAGCAGTACTTC
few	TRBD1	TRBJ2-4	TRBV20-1	CSGRDRVNIQYF	TGCAGTGGCCGGGACAGGGTAAACATTCAGTACTTC
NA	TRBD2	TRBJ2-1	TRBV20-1	CSATTGTSYEQFF	TGCAGTGCTACTACCGGGACTAGCTATGAGCAGTTCTTC
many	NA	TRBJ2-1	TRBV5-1	CASSLVGAGDEQFF	TGCGCCAGCAGCTTGGTTGGCGCGGGCGATGAGCAGTTCTTC
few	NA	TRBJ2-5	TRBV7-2	CASSIYRARETQYF	TGTGCCAGCAGCATCTACAGAGCCCGGGAGACCCAGTACTTC
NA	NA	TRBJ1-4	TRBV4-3	CASSQEVSQGRPTNEKLFF	TGCGCCAGCAGCCAAGAGGTGTCGCAGGGCCGACCAACTAATGAAAAACTGTTTTTT
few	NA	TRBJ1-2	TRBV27	CASSRIVQTVGSYGYTF	TGTGCCAGCAGTCGAATAGTCCAGACAGTTGGGTCCTATGGCTACACCTTC
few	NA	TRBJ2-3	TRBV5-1	CASSLGDPLRDTQYF	TGCGCCAGCAGCTTGGGGGACCCCCTTCGGGATACGCAGTATTTT
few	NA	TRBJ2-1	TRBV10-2	CASSESGVSYNEQFF	TGCGCCAGCAGTGAGTCGGGGGTCTCCTACAATGAGCAGTTCTTC
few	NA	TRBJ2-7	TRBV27	CASSLKGPLSYEQYF	TGTGCCAGCAGCCTAAAGGGACCGCTCTCCTACGAGCAGTACTTC
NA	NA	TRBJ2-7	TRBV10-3	CAISEGDIGEHGEQYF	TGTGCCATCAGTGAGGGGGACATTGGGGAACATGGCGAGCAGTACTTC
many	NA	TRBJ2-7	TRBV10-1	CASSAAGHPYEQYF	TGCGCCAGCAGCGCCGCGGGACACCCCTACGAGCAGTACTTC
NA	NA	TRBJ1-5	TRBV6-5	CASSYSDGNQPQHF	TGTGCCAGCAGTTACTCGGATGGGAATCAGCCCCAGCATTTT
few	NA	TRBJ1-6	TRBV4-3	CASSQDDGVPSPLHF	TGCGCCAGCAGCCAAGATGACGGGGTCCCCTCACCCCTCCACTTT
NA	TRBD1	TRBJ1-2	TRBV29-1	CSVVRTGAYGYTF	TGCAGCGTTGTCCGGACAGGCGCCTATGGCTACACCTTC
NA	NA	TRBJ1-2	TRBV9	CASSEGRGASYGYTF	TGTGCCAGCAGCGAGGGCCGGGGAGCGAGCTATGGCTACACCTTC
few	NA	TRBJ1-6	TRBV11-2	CASSFSDNSPLHF	TGTGCCAGCAGCTTCTCAGATAATTCACCCCTCCACTTT
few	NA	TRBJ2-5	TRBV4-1	CASSQSTTRDETQYF	TGCGCCAGCAGCCAATCGACTACTAGAGATGAGACCCAGTACTTC
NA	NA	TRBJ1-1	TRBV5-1	CASSWVDWDTEAFF	TGCGCCAGCAGCTGGGTGGATTGGGACACTGAAGCTTTCTTT
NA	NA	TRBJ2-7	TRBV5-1	CASSRETGPYEQYF	TGCGCCAGCAGCCGGGAGACAGGTCCCTACGAGCAGTACTTC
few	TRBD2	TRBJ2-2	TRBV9	CASMPGGPTGELFF	TGTGCCAGCATGCCGGGGGGGCCCACCGGGGAGCTGTTTTTT
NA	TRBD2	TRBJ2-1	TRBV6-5	CASSKPRTSGGKSYNEQFF	TGTGCCAGCAGCAAACCCCGGACTAGCGGGGGGAAGAGTTACAATGAGCAGTTCTTC
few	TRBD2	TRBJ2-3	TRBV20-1	CSARDLRRGEADTQYF	TGCAGTGCTAGAGATCTCAGGCGGGGGGAGGCAGATACGCAGTATTTT
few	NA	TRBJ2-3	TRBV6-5	CASREGGGSTDTQYF	TGTGCCAGCAGGGAAGGGGGGGGAAGCACAGATACGCAGTATTTT
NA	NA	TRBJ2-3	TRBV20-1	CSASPQLTDTQYF	TGCAGTGCTAGCCCCCAACTCACAGATACGCAGTATTTT
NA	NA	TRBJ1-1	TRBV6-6	CASSTRTHRGTEAFF	TGTGCCAGCAGTACCAGGACCCATCGCGGCACTGAAGCTTTCTTT
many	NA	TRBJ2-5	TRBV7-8	CASTQRRGKTQYF	TGTGCCAGCACCCAGCGGCGGGGAAAGACCCAGTACTTC
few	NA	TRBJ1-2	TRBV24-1	CATSDLPFNYGYTF	TGTGCCACCAGTGATTTACCGTTTAACTATGGCTACACCTTC
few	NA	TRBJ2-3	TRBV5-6	CASSLRRGADTQYF	TGTGCCAGCAGCTTGAGGAGGGGTGCAGATACGCAGTATTTT
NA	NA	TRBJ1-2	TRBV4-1	CASSRPRQGAYGYTF	TGCGCCAGCAGCCGGCCTCGACAAGGAGCCTATGGCTACACCTTC
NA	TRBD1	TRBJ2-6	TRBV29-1	CSVGTGAGANVLTF	TGCAGCGTTGGTACAGGGGCTGGGGCCAACGTCCTGACTTTC
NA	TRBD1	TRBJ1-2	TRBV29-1	CSGMTGGAYGYTF	TGCAGCGGGATGACAGGGGGCGCTTATGGCTACACCTTC
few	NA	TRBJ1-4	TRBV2	CASSLQGGNEKLFF	TGTGCCAGCAGTCTACAGGGTGGGAATGAAAAACTGTTTTTT
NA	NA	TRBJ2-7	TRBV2	CASSPDRFSYEQYF	TGTGCCAGCAGCCCGGACCGCTTCTCCTACGAGCAGTACTTC
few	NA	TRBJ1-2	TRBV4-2	CASSQDRGWNYGYTF	TGTGCCAGCAGCCAAGATAGAGGGTGGAACTATGGCTACACCTTC
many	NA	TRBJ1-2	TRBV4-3	CASSQESIGGYTF	TGCGCCAGCAGCCAAGAGTCTATCGGCGGCTACACCTTC
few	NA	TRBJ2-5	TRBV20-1	CSARKGEETQYF	TGCAGTGCTAGGAAGGGGGAAGAGACCCAGTACTTC